The 26 T cell receptor beta chains below come from one sample, sequenced in a study of blood T cell repertoires in COVID-19. TCRdb's copy holds only in-frame clones and misses some; the assay was immunoSEQ multiplex PCR. The table lists roughly 56,000 clones, 89% of them singletons, with less than 50% in the top ten. Sequencing was performed on peripheral blood. Receptor source: a woman aged 60-70 years with COVID-19, enrolled during active disease.

This clone was seen more than once but under ten times. The chain has TRBV5-1 and TRBJ1-6; 8 nucleotides match TRBD1. The CDR3 runs 13 residues. J was trimmed by 8 bases and V by 4 bases; bases with no gene match: 2. In germline, CDR1 is SGHRS, CDR2 YFSETQ. The DNA of the CDR3 is TGCGCCAGCAGCGGGACAGGAGATTCACCCCTCCACTTT. It translates to CASSGTGDSPLHF.

The J gene is TRBJ2-5, the V gene TRBV5-5, with D tentatively TRBD2 (5 bases). This CDR3 contains 14 residues. V was pared by 0 bases and J by 6 bases, with 12 bases between. Germline V gives CDR1 SGHKS, CDR2 YYEKEE (reference sequence). CDR3 protein: CASSLETTRQTQYF. The CDR3 nucleotides are TGTGCCAGCAGCTTGGAGACTACACGACAGACCCAGTACTTC.

The genes are TRBV28 and TRBJ1-6; 11 positions agree with TRBD1. Germline loops: CDR1 MDHEN, CDR2 SYDVKM. Germline trimming cut 7 bases from V and 14 bases from J; bases unmatched to any gene: 13. The CDR3 consists of 15 residues. CDR3 DNA sequence: TGTGCCAGCACCGAGGGGACAGGGGGGTTGTTGACCCTCCACTTT. The encoded protein is CASTEGTGGLLTLHF.

The chain links TRBV9 to TRBJ2-7, with TRBD1 identical over 7 bases. The CDR3 consists of 15 residues. Germline trimming cut 4 bases from V and 4 bases from J; bases unmatched to any gene: 11. CDR1 and CDR2 from the germline V gene are SGDLS and YYNGEE. The CDR3 nucleotides read TGTGCCAGCAGCCTCTCGACAGGGCAAGCGTACGAGCAGTACTTC. Translated: CASSLSTGQAYEQYF.

V usage is TRBV6-5 and J usage is TRBJ1-4; D remains unclear. V lost 4 bases and J 13 bases, leaving 10 bases between the germline ends. The CDR3 is made up of 11 amino acids. Per germline, CDR1 MNHEY and CDR2 SVGAGI. The CDR3 loop reads CASSSQIGLFF. CDR3 sequence (DNA): TGTGCCAGCAGTTCACAGATTGGACTGTTTTTT.

On this clone: The sample contains more than one DNA sequence encoding this CDR3. This chain links TRBV19 with TRBJ2-7; a weak D match, TRBD2 (6 bases). There are 13 residues in the CDR3. V lost 6 bases to trimming and J lost 4 bases, with 13 bases between them. CDR1 is LNHDA, CDR2 SQIVND, per germline (reference sequence). CDR3 in amino acids: CASSSGVGYEQYF. CDR3 bases: TGTGCCAGTAGCTCGGGGGTCGGGTACGAGCAGTACTTC.

The chain recombines TRBV9 with TRBJ2-3, with TRBD2 identical over 7 bases. Germline CDR1 and CDR2: SGDLS and YYNGEE. After removal of 0 bases from V and 0 bases from J, the junction contained 7 bases not matched to a gene. The length of the CDR3 is 17 residues. The DNA for the CDR3 is TGTGCCAGCAGCGTAGCTGACGGAGCGGGGAGCACAGATACGCAGTATTTT. It encodes CASSVADGAGSTDTQYF.

The V gene is TRBV7-9, the J gene TRBJ2-1; TRBD2 aligns across 12 bases. The CDR3 totals 15 residues. The junction had 4 bases not matched to a gene; V was cut back by 4 bases and J by 6 bases. The V gene's germline CDR1 is SEHNR and CDR2 FQNEAQ (reference sequence). The CDR3 loop reads CASSSPGLAGNEQFF. The CDR3 DNA sequence: TGTGCCAGCAGCTCCCCGGGACTAGCGGGCAATGAGCAGTTCTTC.

V gene TRBV27 combines with J gene TRBJ2-1; TRBD2 aligns across 7 bases. Germline V gives CDR1 MNHEY, CDR2 SMNVEV (reference sequence). Unmatched junction bases numbered 6, after V lost 5 bases and J lost 2 bases. CDR3 length: 15 amino acids. The CDR3 nucleotides are TGTGCCAGCAGTCTGGCTAGCGGCACCTACAATGAGCAGTTCTTC. Translating gives CASSLASGTYNEQFF.

This clone is large within its sample. The rearrangement uses TRBV27 and TRBJ1-2, with D tentatively TRBD1 (5 bases). The CDR3 is 16 residues long. The ends were cut back, 3 bases at V and 4 bases at J, with 18 bases in the middle. Germline V gene data show CDR1 as MNHEY and CDR2 as SMNVEV (reference sequence). CDR3 nucleotides: TGTGCCAGCAGTTTGAGTGTTTCGACAGCAAGCTATGGCTACACCTTC. It encodes CASSLSVSTASYGYTF.

This clone has only one observation. The chain joins TRBV9 to TRBJ2-2, with D possibly matching TRBD1 (5 bases). The germline V gene has CDR1 SGDLS and CDR2 YYNGEE. The CDR3 is 15 residues long. V lost 4 bases and J 4 bases, leaving 14 bases between the germline ends. DNA for the CDR3: TGTGCCAGCAGCCCCCAGGGTATCGGCACCGGGGAGCTGTTTTTT. Translation gives CASSPQGIGTGELFF.

The chain carries TRBV20-1 and TRBJ2-1; 7 bases are shared with TRBD2. The CDR3 is 10 residues long. Trimming removed 4 bases from V and 13 bases from J; junction bases left unmatched: 4. Germline lookup yields CDR1 DFQATT and CDR2 SNEGSKA (reference sequence). This chain's CDR3 is CSAIAGEQFF. CDR3 sequence (DNA): TGCAGTGCTATCGCGGGGGAACAGTTCTTC.

This chain uses TRBV7-8 with TRBJ1-6; a possible D gene is TRBD1 (6 bases). The CDR3 contains 15 residues. Per germline, CDR1 SGHVS and CDR2 FQNEAQ. The ends were cut back, 3 bases at V and 9 bases at J, with 15 bases in the middle. CDR3: CASSFQTGRGSPLHF. The CDR3 DNA is TGTGCCAGCAGCTTCCAGACAGGTCGGGGTTCACCCCTCCACTTT.

The sample holds one count of this clone. The V gene is TRBV27, the J gene TRBJ2-1, with a tentative D call TRBD1 (6 bases). V gave up 6 bases and J gave up 8 bases, with 23 bases separating them. The CDR3 has 16 residues. CDR1 is MNHEY and CDR2 is SMNVEV in the germline V gene (reference sequence). The CDR3 reads CASSQGTSAFSDEQFF. The CDR3 DNA sequence: TGTGCCAGCAGCCAGGGGACGTCGGCCTTCTCGGATGAGCAGTTCTTC.

V is TRBV3-1 (or the pseudogene TRBV3-2) and J is TRBJ2-1, with TRBD2 matching 11 bases. The germline V gene encodes CDR1 LGHDT and CDR2 YNNKEL (reference sequence). This CDR3 comprises 16 residues. The trim removed 4 bases at V and 7 bases at J, leaving 9 bases unmatched. The CDR3 DNA reads as TGTGCCAGCAGCCCGCATAGCGGGGGGGCCGAGAATGAGCAGTTCTTC. It yields the protein CASSPHSGGAENEQFF.

The chain joins TRBV7-9 to TRBJ1-6; 9 nucleotides agree with TRBD1. There are 14 residues in the CDR3. CDR1 and CDR2 (germline): SEHNR, FQNEAQ (reference sequence). V gave up 4 bases and J gave up 8 bases; unmatched junction bases: 3. In DNA, the CDR3 is TGTGCCAGCAGCTCCGGACAGGGGTATTCACCCCTCCACTTT. Its translation is CASSSGQGYSPLHF.

This rearrangement joins TRBV2 to TRBJ2-7; TRBD1 aligns across 9 bases. CDR1 is SNHLY, CDR2 FYNNEI, per germline. CDR3 length: 17 residues. V shed 6 bases, J shed 4 bases, and the junction held 16 bases outside the gene matches. Here the CDR3 DNA reads TGTGCCAGCAGCGAGCTTTCCGGGACAGGGTTTTTTTACGAGCAGTACTTC. Translating gives CASSELSGTGFFYEQYF.

The chain has TRBV10-3 and TRBJ1-4, with D maybe TRBD1 (5 bases). Trimming stripped 10 bases from V and 7 bases from J, with 16 bases between. The CDR3 loop spans 13 amino acids. Germline V gene lookup returns CDR1 ENHRY and CDR2 SYGVKD. The CDR3 nucleotides are TGTGCCACCAAGGGAGGGACGGGTGAAAAACTGTTTTTT. It yields the protein CATKGGTGEKLFF.

This sequence joins TRBV18 and TRBJ1-5; no clear D. CDR3 length: 14 residues. The germline V and J ends were trimmed by 3 bases and 0 bases, with 6 bases remaining between them. Germline V gives CDR1 KGHSH, CDR2 LQKENI. The CDR3 loop reads CASSPEHSNQPQHF. The CDR3 coding sequence is TGTGCCAGCTCACCCGAACATAGCAATCAGCCCCAGCATTTT.

The gene calls are TRBV29-1 and TRBJ2-3, with 9 bases aligning to TRBD2. Germline V gene sequence: CDR1 SQVTM, CDR2 ANQGSEA. The V segment lost 2 bases and the J segment 0 bases; nucleotides outside the gene matches: 6. CDR3 length: 16 residues. The CDR3 is CSVESLRGGSTDTQYF. CDR3 nucleotide sequence: TGCAGCGTTGAAAGCTTGCGGGGGGGGAGCACAGATACGCAGTATTTT.

This clone showed up just once. The rearrangement uses TRBV2 and TRBJ2-7; D is possibly TRBD1 (5 bases). The CDR3 totals 14 residues. Trimming took off 0 bases at V and 2 bases at J, with 8 bases between the two ends. In germline, CDR1 is SNHLY, CDR2 FYNNEI. The CDR3: CASSEATGPYEQYF. The CDR3 nucleotides are TGTGCCAGCAGTGAAGCAACAGGACCCTACGAGCAGTACTTC.

The CDR3 DNA reads TGTGCCAGCAGCTTACTCCATAGCGGGAGTGGCAATGAGCAGTTCTTC. It translates to CASSLLHSGSGNEQFF. The chain combines TRBV7-6 with TRBJ2-1; the match to TRBD2 covers 9 bases. CDR1 is SGHVS, CDR2 FNYEAQ, per germline. Trimming at V came to 2 bases and at J to 6 bases, leaving 8 bases not matched to a gene. The length of the CDR3 is 16 residues.

The J gene is TRBJ2-4, the V gene TRBV7-2, with 9 nucleotides matching TRBD2. CDR3 size: 13 residues. V gave up 5 bases and J gave up 10 bases; unmatched junction bases: 6. The germline gives CDR1 SGHTA, CDR2 FQGNSA. CDR3 region: CASSRTSDWIQYF. In DNA form, the CDR3 reads TGTGCCAGCAGCCGGACTAGCGATTGGATTCAGTACTTC.

The chain recombines TRBV5-1 with TRBJ2-1; 11 bases agree with TRBD1. This CDR3 region has 15 residues. The germline gives CDR1 SGHRS, CDR2 YFSETQ. Losses at the gene ends were 4 bases for V and 5 bases for J; bases not matched to a gene: 5. CDR3: CASSPGTGGHNEQFF. In DNA, the CDR3 is TGCGCCAGCAGCCCCGGGACAGGGGGTCACAATGAGCAGTTCTTC. The whole variable domain, filled in from reference TRBV5-1 and TRBJ2-1, reads KAGVTQTPRYLIKTRGQQVTLSCSPISGHRSVSWYQQTPGQGLQFLFEYFSETQRNKGNFPGRFSGRQFSNSRSEMNVSTLELGDSALYLCASSPGTGGHNEQFFGPGTRLTVL.

The chain is built from TRBV4-1 and TRBJ1-2; possible D gene TRBD1, 5 bases. Germline values: CDR1 MGHRA, CDR2 YSYEKL. The CDR3 is 14 residues long. V was clipped by 0 bases and J by 5 bases, with 10 bases between them. This chain's CDR3 is CASSQDRAGYGYTF. In nucleotides, the CDR3 is TGCGCCAGCAGCCAAGATAGGGCAGGGTATGGCTACACCTTC.

The V call is TRBV30, the J call TRBJ2-1, with 10 positions matching TRBD2. The V gene end was trimmed by 1 base and the J gene end by 14 bases; junction bases not matched to a gene: 5. The germline V gene encodes CDR1 GTSNPN and CDR2 SVGIG (reference sequence). The CDR3 has 12 amino acids. For the CDR3, the DNA is TGTGCCTGGAGTGATAGCGGGGGGACCGAGTTCTTC. It translates to CAWSDSGGTEFF.